This record looks at one T cell receptor beta chain sequence and its context. The data were taken from a study of blood T cell repertoires in COVID-19. Trimming cost V 3 bases and J 1 base, with 18 bases left between them. CDR1 and CDR2 from the germline V gene are LNHDA and SQIVND (reference sequence). This CDR3 spans 17 amino acids. Original processing notes: Researchers report that nucleated cell counts were estimated from reference gene primer amplification. TCRdb's table, derived via immunoSEQ multiplex PCR, lists solely in-frame clones and lacks some. That table is the source of V, J and clone size, and D and trimming were worked out from the DNA. The repertoire holds 55,000 or so clones, with roughly 80% as singletons.

The sample taken for sequencing was peripheral blood. The TCR comes from a human donor in a cohort sampled during active or convalescent COVID-19. The chain is built from TRBV19 and TRBJ1-2; perhaps TRBD1 as D (5 bases). The CDR3 DNA reads as TGTGCCAGTAGTATCCGACAGACGATCTCAAATAACTATGGCTACACCTTC. Translating it yields CASSIRQTISNNYGYTF.